The 27 T cell receptor beta chains below come from one sample, sequenced in a study of beta chain features in type 1 diabetes. Expressed TCRB transcripts were sequenced, since all the RNA that had been isolated was reverse transcribed. The method was immunoSEQ multiplex PCR; TCRdb's version includes in-frame clones alone and lacks a portion of them. Of under 50,000 clones listed, roughly 70% were seen once; the top ten hold more than 2%. Study-level results: In all four CD4+ subsets, TCRB CDR3 length was significantly, moderately reduced in type 1 diabetes.

Their antigens are not known. Specimen: Tregs from blood. These receptors were collected from a woman under 30 with type 1 diabetes.

The rearrangement uses TRBV6-4 and TRBJ1-5; D not resolved. Looked up from germline, CDR1 is MRHNA and CDR2 is SNTAGT. With 8 bases removed from V and 5 bases from J, the gap between germline ends came to 13 bases. This CDR3 spans 13 amino acids. For the CDR3, the DNA is TGTGCCAGCGCCCGGGAGTCCCATCAGCCCCAGCATTTT. Amino acid sequence: CASARESHQPQHF.

The rearrangement uses TRBV27 and TRBJ1-4; no clear D. CDR1 is MNHEY and CDR2 is SMNVEV in the germline V gene (reference sequence). The germline V and J ends were trimmed by 4 bases and 7 bases, with 7 bases remaining between them. CDR3 size: 12 residues. CDR3 in amino acids: CASSSRGEKLFF. CDR3 nucleotide sequence: TGTGCCAGCAGTTCAAGAGGTGAAAAACTGTTTTTT.

CDR3 in DNA: TGTGCCAGCAGGACGACGGGGGGCTCCTACAATGAGCAGTTCTTC. Its protein is CASRTTGGSYNEQFF. The chain uses TRBV2 and TRBJ2-1; the match to TRBD2 covers 7 bases. Germline trimming cut 6 bases from V and 0 bases from J; bases unmatched to any gene: 5. In germline, CDR1 is SNHLY, CDR2 FYNNEI. The CDR3 spans 15 residues.

The V and J genes are TRBV6-6 and TRBJ2-3; D is perhaps TRBD2 (6 bases). Germline V lookup: CDR1 MNHNY, CDR2 SVGAGI (reference sequence). This CDR3 comprises 11 residues. Trimming took 5 bases from V and 10 from J, leaving 10 bases between them. The CDR3 sequence: CASSREMAQYF. As DNA, the CDR3 is TGTGCCAGCAGTCGGGAGATGGCGCAGTATTTT.

The chain uses TRBV6-6 and TRBJ2-2, with 7 nucleotides matching TRBD1. The CDR3 has 15 amino acids. Trimming removed 5 bases from V and 5 bases from J; junction bases left unmatched: 8. Germline V CDR1 and CDR2: MNHNY, SVGAGI (reference sequence). DNA of the CDR3: TGTGCCAGCAGTCAACAGGGGCGGAGGACCGGGGAGCTGTTTTTT. Amino acid sequence: CASSQQGRRTGELFF.

This clone was seen only a few times. V and J are TRBV5-6 and TRBJ2-7; D might be TRBD2 (5 bases). The CDR3 spans 14 residues. The V gene lost 4 bases and the J gene lost 4 bases, with 15 bases spanning the gap. Germline V lookup: CDR1 SGHDT, CDR2 YYEEEE. The CDR3 bases are TGTGCCAGCAGCAGATTGACCGGGAAATACGAGCAGTACTTC. As protein: CASSRLTGKYEQYF.

The chain couples TRBV5-4 to TRBJ2-7; D call uncertain. This CDR3 is built from 12 residues. V lost 4 bases to trimming and J lost 3 bases, with 8 bases between them. CDR1 SGHNT and CDR2 YYREEE come from the germline V gene (reference sequence). CDR3: CASSQDFYEQYF. The CDR3 DNA sequence: TGTGCCAGCAGCCAAGACTTCTACGAGCAGTACTTC.

V and J are TRBV7-2 and TRBJ1-2; D is possibly TRBD1 (6 bases). The CDR3 covers 14 residues. Deletions cut 10 bases from V and 4 bases from J, with 19 bases between. Germline assignment: CDR1 SGHTA and CDR2 FQGNSA. DNA of the CDR3: TGTGCCATCACCGGGACCGCGGGGGCCTATGGCTACACCTTC. Protein sequence: CAITGTAGAYGYTF.

This sequence joins TRBV7-4 and TRBJ2-7, with 8 bases identical to TRBD1. This CDR3 is built from 16 residues. Germline CDR1 SGHVT, CDR2 SQSDAQ. J was trimmed by 3 bases and V by 5 bases; bases with no gene match: 12. DNA of the CDR3: TGTGCCAGCAGCCCCTTTTTGCAGGGGGCTGACTACGAGCAGTACTTC. Amino acid sequence: CASSPFLQGADYEQYF.

This clone was counted once. The chain has TRBV7-2 and TRBJ2-1; a weak D match, TRBD1 (6 bases). The CDR3 runs 12 residues. Trimming cost V 5 bases and J 4 bases, with 6 bases left between them. The germline gives CDR1 SGHTA, CDR2 FQGNSA. CDR3 coding DNA: TGTGCCAGCAGCAGGGGGTACAATGAGCAGTTCTTC. Protein product: CASSRGYNEQFF.

The chain employs TRBV7-3 and TRBJ1-1; TRBD1 matches 10 bases. J lost 2 bases, V lost 8 bases, and 2 bases had no gene match. This CDR3 spans 13 amino acids. Germline values: CDR1 SGHTA, CDR2 FQGTGA. CDR3 sequence reads: CASGQGGNTEAFF. The CDR3 nucleotides are TGTGCCAGCGGACAGGGGGGAAACACTGAAGCTTTCTTT.

The table lists this clone with a few counts. The J gene is TRBJ2-7, the V gene TRBV7-3; D is possibly TRBD1 (6 bases). From germline, CDR1 is SGHTA and CDR2 FQGTGA. This CDR3 is built from 15 residues. V was trimmed by 1 base and J by 2 bases, leaving 12 bases between them. In DNA, the CDR3 is TGTGCCAGCAGCTTAAGTGGGCAGGGGCCCTACGAGCAGTACTTC. It codes for CASSLSGQGPYEQYF.

The chain has TRBV19 and TRBJ1-2; the D is unclear. V was pared by 5 bases and J by 4 bases, with 17 bases between. CDR1 LNHDA and CDR2 SQIVND come from the germline V gene (reference sequence). The CDR3 consists of 15 residues. In DNA form, the CDR3 reads TGTGCCAGTAGTGGGGTCGAGGGATCGAGCTATGGCTACACCTTC. Residues: CASSGVEGSSYGYTF.

For this clone: This specimen includes other DNA sequences encoding the same CDR3. This chain uses TRBV27 with TRBJ2-3, with 8 bases matching TRBD2. There are 14 residues in the CDR3. The trim removed 3 bases at V and 5 bases at J, leaving 4 bases unmatched. Per the germline V gene, CDR1 is MNHEY and CDR2 is SMNVEV (reference sequence). CDR3: CASSFGGGRDTQYF. The CDR3 nucleotides are TGTGCCAGCAGTTTCGGCGGGGGGAGAGATACGCAGTATTTT.

This clone was counted a few times. This chain uses TRBV7-2 with TRBJ2-3; D is unresolved. The germline gives CDR1 SGHTA, CDR2 FQGNSA. The CDR3 has 14 residues. V lost 2 bases to trimming and J lost 3 bases, with 9 bases between them. CDR3 in DNA: TGTGCCAGCAGCTTATCTTCAGGTACAGATACGCAGTATTTT. The encoded protein is CASSLSSGTDTQYF. The full variable domain, with the rest looked up from reference TRBV7-2 and TRBJ2-3, is GAGVSQSPSNKVTEKGKDVELRCDPISGHTALYWYRQSLGQGLEFLIYFQGNSAPDKSGLPSDRFSAERTGGSVSTLTIQRTQQEDSAVYLCASSLSSGTDTQYFGPGTRLTVL.

The chain links TRBV5-1 to TRBJ2-3; a weak D match, TRBD2 (6 bases). Germline CDR1 reads SGHRS; CDR2 reads YFSETQ. The V end lost 2 bases, the J end lost 5 bases, and 15 bases lay between the germline ends. The CDR3 spans 15 residues. The CDR3: CASSLSGSVGDTQYF. The CDR3 DNA sequence: TGCGCCAGCAGCTTATCCGGGAGCGTTGGAGATACGCAGTATTTT.

The rearrangement links TRBV25-1 to TRBJ1-2; no firm D call. This CDR3 has 13 amino acids. V was clipped by 4 bases and J by 1 base, with 7 bases between them. CDR1 is MGHDK and CDR2 is SYGVNS in the germline V gene. CDR3 coding DNA: TGTGCCAGCAGTGTTACAGATAACTATGGCTACACCTTC. Protein: CASSVTDNYGYTF.

There are a few counts of this clone. The chain employs TRBV7-2 and TRBJ1-6; the match to TRBD1 covers 9 bases. The germline V gene encodes CDR1 SGHTA and CDR2 FQGNSA. The CDR3 contains 16 residues. The junction had 7 bases not matched to a gene; V was cut back by 1 base and J by 9 bases. CDR3 region: CASSLETGTGSSPLHF. As DNA, the CDR3 is TGTGCCAGCAGCTTAGAAACCGGGACAGGGAGTTCACCCCTCCACTTT.

V gene TRBV5-1 combines with J gene TRBJ2-5; possible D gene TRBD1, 7 bases. The germline V gene has CDR1 SGHRS and CDR2 YFSETQ. This CDR3 spans 13 amino acids. With 7 bases removed from V and 5 bases from J, the gap between germline ends came to 15 bases. The CDR3 protein is CASRRDSRETQYF. CDR3 nucleotides: TGCGCCAGCCGGAGGGACAGCAGGGAGACCCAGTACTTC.

This chain joins TRBV5-5 and TRBJ1-1; D remains unclear. This CDR3 has 14 amino acids. Trimming removed 1 base from V and 0 bases from J, with 7 bases in between. Looked up from germline, CDR1 is SGHKS and CDR2 is YYEKEE (reference sequence). CDR3 sequence (DNA): TGTGCCAGCAGCTTGAAAGCCATGAACACTGAAGCTTTCTTT. Residues: CASSLKAMNTEAFF.

The chain has TRBV25-1 and TRBJ1-6; D gene ambiguous. The germline V gene has CDR1 MGHDK and CDR2 SYGVNS. Trimming removed 4 bases from V and 7 bases from J, with 11 bases in between. The CDR3 length is 14 residues. The CDR3 here is CASSVDNRNSPLHF. CDR3 coding DNA: TGTGCCAGCAGTGTTGACAATCGGAATTCACCCCTCCACTTT.

V and J are TRBV7-9 and TRBJ1-1, with D hard to call. From germline, CDR1 is SEHNR and CDR2 FQNEAQ (reference sequence). Trimming cost V 3 bases and J 2 bases, with 4 bases left between them. The CDR3 contains 12 residues. The CDR3 region is CASSFVNTEAFF. CDR3 bases: TGTGCCAGCAGCTTCGTTAACACTGAAGCTTTCTTT.

Within the sample, this clone is medium-sized. The chain has TRBV27 and TRBJ1-2; 7 bases match TRBD1. The CDR3 is made up of 13 amino acids. The germline V gene has CDR1 MNHEY and CDR2 SMNVEV (reference sequence). V gave up 6 bases and J gave up 0 bases; unmatched junction bases: 1. CDR3 protein: CASRGGPNYGYTF. The DNA for the CDR3 is TGTGCCAGCAGAGGGGGCCCTAACTATGGCTACACCTTC.

This chain uses TRBV30 with TRBJ1-4, with 8 bases lining up with TRBD1. Germline CDR1 is GTSNPN and CDR2 is SVGIG (reference sequence). V dropped 2 bases and J dropped 6; count of bases not matched to a gene: 14. The CDR3 extends over 17 amino acids. CDR3 protein: CAWSSLWARGRDEKLFF. In DNA, the CDR3 is TGTGCCTGGAGTTCGTTATGGGCCAGGGGGCGTGATGAAAAACTGTTTTTT.

The CDR3 DNA reads TGTGCCATCAGTGAGACAAACACTGAAGCTTTCTTT. This gives the protein CAISETNTEAFF. This chain joins TRBV10-3 and TRBJ1-1, with D unclear. The germline gives CDR1 ENHRY, CDR2 SYGVKD. Trimming stripped 2 bases from V and 2 bases from J, with 3 bases between. The CDR3 spans 12 residues.

Regarding this clone: At the DNA level, this CDR3 is encoded by other sequences in the same sample as well. The chain carries TRBV4-3 and TRBJ1-2; D is ambiguous. Germline V gives CDR1 LGHNA, CDR2 YSLEER. The CDR3 consists of 18 residues. V gave up 3 bases and J gave up 0 bases, with 20 bases separating them. The CDR3 sequence: CASSQDPGPSRANYGYTF. The CDR3, as DNA: TGCGCCAGCAGCCAGGATCCAGGTCCGTCGAGGGCTAACTATGGCTACACCTTC.

CDR3 sequence: CSVAWTGRRGEQFF. As DNA, the CDR3 is TGCAGCGTTGCCTGGACAGGGAGGCGAGGGGAGCAGTTCTTC. The chain is built from TRBV29-1 and TRBJ2-1; 8 nucleotides line up with TRBD1. From germline, CDR1 is SQVTM and CDR2 ANQGSEA. V gave up 4 bases and J gave up 10 bases; unmatched junction bases: 12. CDR3 length equals 14 residues.